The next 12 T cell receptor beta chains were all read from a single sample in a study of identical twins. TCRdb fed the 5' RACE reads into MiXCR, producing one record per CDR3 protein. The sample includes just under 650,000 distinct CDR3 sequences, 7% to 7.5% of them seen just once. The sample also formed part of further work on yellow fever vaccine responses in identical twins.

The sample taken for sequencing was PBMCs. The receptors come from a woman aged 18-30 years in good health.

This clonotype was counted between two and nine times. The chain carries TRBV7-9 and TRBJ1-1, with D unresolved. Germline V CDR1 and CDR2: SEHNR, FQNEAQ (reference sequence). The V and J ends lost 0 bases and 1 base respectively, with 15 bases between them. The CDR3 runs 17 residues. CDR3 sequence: CASSLAGKEPWNTEAFF. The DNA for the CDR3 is TGTGCCAGCAGCTTAGCGGGGAAGGAGCCCTGGAACACTGAAGCTTTCTTT. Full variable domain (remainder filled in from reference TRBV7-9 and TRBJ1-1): DTGVSQNPRHKITKRGQNVTFRCDPISEHNRLYWYRQTLGQGPEFLTYFQNEAQLEKSRLLSDRFSAERPKGSFSTLEIQRTEQGDSAMYLCASSLAGKEPWNTEAFFGQGTRLTVV.

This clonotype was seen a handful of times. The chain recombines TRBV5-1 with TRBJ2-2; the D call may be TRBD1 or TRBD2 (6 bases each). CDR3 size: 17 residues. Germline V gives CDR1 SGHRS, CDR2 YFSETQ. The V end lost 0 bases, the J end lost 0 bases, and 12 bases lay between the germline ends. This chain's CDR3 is CASSLDRGRTNTGELFF. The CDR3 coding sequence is TGCGCCAGCAGCTTGGACCGGGGGCGAACGAACACCGGGGAGCTGTTTTTT.

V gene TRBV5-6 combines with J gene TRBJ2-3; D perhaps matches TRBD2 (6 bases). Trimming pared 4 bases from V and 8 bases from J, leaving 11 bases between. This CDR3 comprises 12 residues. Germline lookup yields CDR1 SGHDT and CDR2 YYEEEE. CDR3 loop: CASSRLVGTQYF. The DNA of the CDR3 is TGTGCCAGCAGCAGACTAGTAGGTACGCAGTATTTT.

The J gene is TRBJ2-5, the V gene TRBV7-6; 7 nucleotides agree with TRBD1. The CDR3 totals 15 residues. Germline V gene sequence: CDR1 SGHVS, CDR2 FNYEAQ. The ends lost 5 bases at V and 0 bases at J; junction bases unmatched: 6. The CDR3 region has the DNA TGTGCCAGCAGCCCACTGGGACAGTACCAAGAGACCCAGTACTTC. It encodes CASSPLGQYQETQYF.

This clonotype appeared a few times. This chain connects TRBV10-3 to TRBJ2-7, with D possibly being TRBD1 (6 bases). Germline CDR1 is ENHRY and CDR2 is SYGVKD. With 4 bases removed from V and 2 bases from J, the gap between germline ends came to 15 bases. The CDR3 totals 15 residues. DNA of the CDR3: TGTGCCATCAGTGGGAGACAGGATTCACCCTACGAGCAGTACTTC. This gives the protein CAISGRQDSPYEQYF.

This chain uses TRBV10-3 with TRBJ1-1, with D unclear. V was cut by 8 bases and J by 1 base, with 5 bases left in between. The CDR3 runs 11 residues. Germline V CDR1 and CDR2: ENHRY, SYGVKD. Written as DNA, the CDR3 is TGTGCCATCCGCGCGAACACTGAAGCTTTCTTT. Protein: CAIRANTEAFF.

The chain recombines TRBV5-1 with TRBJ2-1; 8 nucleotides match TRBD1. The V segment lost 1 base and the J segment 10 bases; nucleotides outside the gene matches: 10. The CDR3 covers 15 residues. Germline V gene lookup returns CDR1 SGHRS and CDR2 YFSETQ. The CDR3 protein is CASSLTTTGGGEQFF. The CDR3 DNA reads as TGCGCCAGCAGCTTGACTACCACAGGGGGAGGCGAGCAGTTCTTC.

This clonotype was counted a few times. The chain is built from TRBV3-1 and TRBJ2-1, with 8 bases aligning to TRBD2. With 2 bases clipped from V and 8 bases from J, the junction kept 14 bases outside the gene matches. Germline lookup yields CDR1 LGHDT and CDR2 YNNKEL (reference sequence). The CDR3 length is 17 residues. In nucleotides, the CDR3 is TGTGCCAGCAGCCAAATAGCGGGGATTCACCCGGGGGATGAGCAGTTCTTC. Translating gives CASSQIAGIHPGDEQFF.

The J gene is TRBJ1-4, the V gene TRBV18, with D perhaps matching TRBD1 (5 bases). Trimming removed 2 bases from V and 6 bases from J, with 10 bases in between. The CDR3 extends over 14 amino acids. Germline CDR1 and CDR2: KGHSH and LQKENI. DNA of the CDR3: TGTGCCAGCTCACCAGGGGCTTCTGATGAAAAACTGTTTTTT. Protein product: CASSPGASDEKLFF.

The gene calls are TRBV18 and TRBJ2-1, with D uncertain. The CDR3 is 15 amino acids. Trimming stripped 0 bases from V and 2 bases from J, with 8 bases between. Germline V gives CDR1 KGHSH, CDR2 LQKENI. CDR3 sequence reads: CASSPPSLAYNEQFF. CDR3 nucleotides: TGTGCCAGCTCACCACCGTCCCTAGCCTACAATGAGCAGTTCTTC.

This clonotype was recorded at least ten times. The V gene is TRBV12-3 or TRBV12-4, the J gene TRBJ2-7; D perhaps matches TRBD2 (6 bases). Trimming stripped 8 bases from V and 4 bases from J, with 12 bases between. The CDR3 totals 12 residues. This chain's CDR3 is CASSPGGYEQYV. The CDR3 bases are TGTGCCAGCTCTCCCGGAGGGTACGAGCAGTACGTC.

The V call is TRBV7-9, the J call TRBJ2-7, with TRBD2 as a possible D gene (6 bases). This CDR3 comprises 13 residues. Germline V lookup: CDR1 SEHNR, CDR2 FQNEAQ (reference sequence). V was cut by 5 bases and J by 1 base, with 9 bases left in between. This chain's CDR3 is CASSPGTSYEQYV. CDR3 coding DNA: TGTGCCAGCAGCCCCGGGACTTCCTACGAGCAGTACGTC.